These 25 T cell receptor beta chains originate from one sample sequenced in a study of blood T cell repertoires in COVID-19. The repertoire was sequenced with immunoSEQ multiplex PCR; TCRdb's copy has only in-frame clones and lacks some. The repertoire has about 170,000 clones, roughly 80% of them found once; the top ten carry roughly 8.4%. Source material: peripheral blood. These receptors all stem from a man aged 55 to 70 with acute or convalescent COVID-19.

V gene TRBV6-2 or TRBV6-3 combines with J gene TRBJ2-7; TRBD1 aligns across 9 bases. J was trimmed by 3 bases and V by 5 bases; bases with no gene match: 8. The germline V gene has CDR1 MNHEY and CDR2 SVGEGT. The CDR3 spans 15 residues. CDR3 nucleotides: TGTGCCAGCAGTCTCACCGGGACAGGGAACTACGAGCAGTACTTC. Protein product: CASSLTGTGNYEQYF.

V and J are TRBV14 and TRBJ2-1, with a tentative D call TRBD1 (6 bases). The V and J ends lost 4 bases and 8 bases respectively, with 18 bases between them. Germline V gene data show CDR1 as SGHDN and CDR2 as FVKESK. The CDR3 loop spans 15 amino acids. CDR3 bases: TGTGCCAGCAGCCCCCACGACAGGAGCGTAGATGAGCAGTTCTTC. Protein product: CASSPHDRSVDEQFF. Variable domain in full (rest from reference TRBV14 and TRBJ2-1): EAGVTQFPSHSVIEKGQTVTLRCDPISGHDNLYWYRRVMGKEIKFLLHFVKESKQDESGMPNNRFLAERTGGTYSTLKVQPAELEDSGVYFCASSPHDRSVDEQFFGPGTRLTVL.

This rearrangement joins TRBV9 to TRBJ2-7; 7 nucleotides line up with TRBD2. The CDR3 covers 16 residues. Trimming at V came to 4 bases and at J to 7 bases, leaving 17 bases not matched to a gene. The germline gives CDR1 SGDLS, CDR2 YYNGEE. The CDR3 loop is CASSPSMGGDRLEQYF. CDR3 sequence (DNA): TGTGCCAGCAGCCCCTCGATGGGGGGGGACCGCTTGGAGCAGTACTTC.

V usage is TRBV9 and J usage is TRBJ2-2; perhaps TRBD2 as D (5 bases). Germline V gene data show CDR1 as SGDLS and CDR2 as YYNGEE. Trimming left V 3 bases short and J 6 bases short, with 12 bases between. CDR3 length equals 14 residues. The CDR3 DNA follows: TGTGCCAGCAGCGCAGCGGTCAACTCCGGGGAGCTGTTTTTT. Translation gives CASSAAVNSGELFF.

The genes are TRBV7-9 and TRBJ2-7; 8 bases align to TRBD1. Trimming removed 5 bases from V and 3 bases from J; junction bases left unmatched: 12. CDR1 is SEHNR, CDR2 FQNEAQ, per germline (reference sequence). The CDR3 is made up of 16 amino acids. The CDR3 spells CASSPQDGQGFYEQYF. Written as DNA, the CDR3 is TGTGCCAGCAGCCCCCAGGATGGACAGGGCTTCTACGAGCAGTACTTC.

The rearrangement uses TRBV30 and TRBJ1-5; 8 bases map to TRBD1. V shed 5 bases and J 4 bases; nucleotides not matched to a gene: 4. The germline CDR1 and CDR2 sequences are GTSNPN and SVGIG (reference sequence). CDR3 length: 13 amino acids. The CDR3 DNA sequence: TGTGCCTGGTCCCGGACAGGGAATCAGCCCCAGCATTTT. Translating gives CAWSRTGNQPQHF.

The chain combines TRBV6-5 with TRBJ1-4, with D possibly being TRBD1 (5 bases). Germline CDR1 reads MNHEY; CDR2 reads SVGAGI. This CDR3 spans 14 amino acids. The V end lost 4 bases, the J end lost 7 bases, and 13 bases lay between the germline ends. The CDR3 spells CASSLAGPAEKLFF. CDR3 nucleotide sequence: TGTGCCAGCAGTTTGGCAGGGCCCGCTGAAAAACTGTTTTTT.

The V gene is TRBV9, the J gene TRBJ1-5; D gene unclear. The V gene lost 0 bases and the J gene lost 7 bases, with 11 bases spanning the gap. Germline V gives CDR1 SGDLS, CDR2 YYNGEE. This CDR3 has 14 residues. The chain's CDR3 is CASSVDAASQPQHF. The CDR3 DNA reads TGTGCCAGCAGCGTAGACGCGGCCAGCCAGCCCCAGCATTTT. Full variable domain (missing parts from reference TRBV9 and TRBJ1-5): DSGVTQTPKHLITATGQRVTLRCSPRSGDLSVYWYQQSLDQGLQFLIQYYNGEERAKGNILERFSAQQFPDLHSELNLSSLELGDSALYFCASSVDAASQPQHFGDGTRLSIL.

This chain connects TRBV11-2 to TRBJ1-6, with a weak D call TRBD1 (6 bases). V lost 5 bases and J 5 bases, leaving 19 bases between the germline ends. Germline loops: CDR1 SGHAT, CDR2 FQNNGV. CDR3 length: 17 residues. CDR3 sequence reads: CASSPELGARNNSPLHF. In DNA form, the CDR3 reads TGTGCCAGCAGCCCGGAATTGGGGGCGCGAAATAATTCACCCCTCCACTTT. Filled out from reference TRBV11-2 and TRBJ1-6, the complete variable domain reads EAGVAQSPRYKIIEKRQSVAFWCNPISGHATLYWYQQILGQGPKLLIQFQNNGVVDDSQLPKDRFSAERLKGVDSTLKIQPAKLEDSAVYLCASSPELGARNNSPLHFGNGTRLTVT.

This clone occurred once. J is TRBJ1-1 and V is TRBV6-5, with D maybe TRBD1 (5 bases). Trimming pared 4 bases from V and 3 bases from J, leaving 15 bases between. The germline gives CDR1 MNHEY, CDR2 SVGAGI. The CDR3 totals 15 residues. The CDR3 sequence: CASSSRTRGDTEAFF. The CDR3 nucleotides read TGTGCCAGCAGTTCCCGGACCCGGGGGGACACTGAAGCTTTCTTT.

This clone was detected only once. The V call is TRBV11-2, the J call TRBJ1-1; 9 bases line up with TRBD1. CDR1 is SGHAT and CDR2 is FQNNGV in the germline V gene. J lost 10 bases, V lost 7 bases, and 19 bases had no gene match. The CDR3 has 16 residues. CDR3 DNA: TGTGCCAGCAAGCTCCCTCCGGGACAGGGAGGGGGGGGAGCTTTCTTT. This translates into CASKLPPGQGGGGAFF.

The V call is TRBV5-6, the J call TRBJ2-1; the match to TRBD2 covers 9 bases. J gave up 2 bases and V 4 bases, and 7 bases lay outside the gene matches. This CDR3 contains 16 residues. Germline V gene sequence: CDR1 SGHDT, CDR2 YYEEEE. The CDR3 region is CASSKRLAETYNEQFF. As DNA, the CDR3 is TGTGCCAGCAGCAAGAGACTAGCGGAGACCTACAATGAGCAGTTCTTC.

The DNA for the CDR3 is TGTGCCAGCAGCCAATGGGGGGATCAGCCCCAGCATTTT. It encodes CASSQWGDQPQHF. The chain couples TRBV3-1 (or the pseudogene TRBV3-2) to TRBJ1-5, with D possibly matching TRBD1 (5 bases). Germline CDR1 reads LGHDT; CDR2 reads YNNKEL (reference sequence). This CDR3 comprises 13 residues. Trimming left V 2 bases short and J 5 bases short, with 7 bases between.

V usage is TRBV30 and J usage is TRBJ2-2; 8 bases match TRBD1. This CDR3 has 13 residues. Germline CDR1 and CDR2: GTSNPN and SVGIG (reference sequence). V shed 6 bases and J 6 bases; nucleotides not matched to a gene: 6. For the CDR3, the DNA is TGTGCCTGTATCCTACAGGGGGCCGGGGAGCTGTTTTTT. It is translated as CACILQGAGELFF.

The chain has TRBV18 and TRBJ2-1; D is uncertain. The CDR3 runs 12 residues. Looked up from germline, CDR1 is KGHSH and CDR2 is LQKENI. The V and J ends lost 0 bases and 5 bases respectively, with 2 bases between them. CDR3 coding DNA: TGTGCCAGCTCACCACCTAACAATGAGCAGTTCTTC. Amino acid sequence: CASSPPNNEQFF.

The chain has TRBV10-3 and TRBJ1-1; the D is unclear. CDR1 and CDR2 (germline): ENHRY, SYGVKD. Trimming took 5 bases from V and 2 from J, leaving 12 bases between them. The CDR3 runs 14 residues. The CDR3 DNA sequence: TGTGCCATCAGTCTGGAGGGCCCAAACACTGAAGCTTTCTTT. This encodes CAISLEGPNTEAFF.

The chain employs TRBV7-3 and TRBJ2-1; TRBD1 agrees at 7 bases. Germline V gene lookup returns CDR1 SGHTA and CDR2 FQGTGA. This CDR3 has 17 residues. V shed 0 bases and J 8 bases; nucleotides not matched to a gene: 13. The CDR3 loop is CASSLTPQTGIMYEQFF. The DNA of the CDR3 is TGTGCCAGCAGCTTAACCCCACAGACAGGGATTATGTATGAGCAGTTCTTC.

J is TRBJ1-2 and V is TRBV7-9; the D gene is possibly TRBD1 (5 bases). Germline CDR1 and CDR2: SEHNR and FQNEAQ (reference sequence). V lost 2 bases and J lost 4, with 14 bases in between. This CDR3 region has 15 residues. The chain's CDR3 is CASSLQGRISYGYTF. For the CDR3, the DNA is TGTGCCAGCAGCTTACAGGGCCGCATCTCCTATGGCTACACCTTC.

The chain employs TRBV11-2 and TRBJ1-2, with 9 bases fitting TRBD1. The V segment lost 5 bases and the J segment 0 bases; nucleotides outside the gene matches: 7. Germline V lookup: CDR1 SGHAT, CDR2 FQNNGV. The CDR3 length is 16 residues. The CDR3 loop is CASSPRDRAPNYGYTF. The CDR3 nucleotides are TGTGCCAGCAGCCCCCGGGACAGGGCTCCTAACTATGGCTACACCTTC.

This clone was observed a few times. The V and J genes are TRBV2 and TRBJ2-5; TRBD1 is a possible D gene (5 bases). The CDR3 covers 15 residues. V was shortened by 1 base and J by 4 bases, with 13 bases between the two germline ends. Germline values: CDR1 SNHLY, CDR2 FYNNEI. CDR3 region: CASSEGRDHGETQYF. The CDR3 nucleotides read TGTGCCAGCAGTGAAGGCAGGGATCATGGAGAGACCCAGTACTTC. The whole variable domain, filled in from reference TRBV2 and TRBJ2-5, reads EPEVTQTPSHQVTQMGQEVILRCVPISNHLYFYWYRQILGQKVEFLVSFYNNEISEKSEIFDDQFSVERPDGSNFTLKIRSTKLEDSAMYFCASSEGRDHGETQYFGPGTRLLVL.

The sample holds one count of this clone. The J gene is TRBJ1-5, the V gene TRBV21-1. TRBV21-1 is a listed pseudogene. This CDR3 contains 19 residues. The CDR3 DNA reads TGTGCCAGCAGCAAAGAACGGGCGGGGCGGTCTGCTCTCAATCAGCCCCAGCATTTT. Residues: CASSKERAGRSALNQPQHF.

The rearrangement joins TRBV9 to TRBJ2-3; 8 nucleotides line up with TRBD2. Germline V gene sequence: CDR1 SGDLS, CDR2 YYNGEE. The V gene end was trimmed by 0 bases and the J gene end by 2 bases; junction bases not matched to a gene: 5. The CDR3 is 16 amino acids. CDR3 amino acids: CASSVAGRGDTDTQYF. CDR3 coding DNA: TGTGCCAGCAGCGTAGCCGGGCGGGGGGACACAGATACGCAGTATTTT.

This clone was picked up one time. The V gene is TRBV19, the J gene TRBJ2-2, with TRBD1 matching over 7 bases. Trimming removed 4 bases from V and 5 bases from J; junction bases left unmatched: 10. CDR1 LNHDA and CDR2 SQIVND come from the germline V gene (reference sequence). The CDR3 sequence is 16 residues long. The CDR3 DNA follows: TGTGCCAGTAGTAGCCCAAGGGCAGGGGGAACCGGGGAGCTGTTTTTT. Translated: CASSSPRAGGTGELFF.

The genes are TRBV7-9 and TRBJ1-2, with 10 bases that match TRBD1. The germline gives CDR1 SEHNR, CDR2 FQNEAQ (reference sequence). This CDR3 has 17 residues. V trimming: 5 bases; J trimming: 4 bases; junction bases outside the gene matches: 13. The CDR3 DNA reads as TGTGCCAGCAGCGAGACCCCGACAGGGGGCGCAGCCTATGGCTACACCTTC. Protein product: CASSETPTGGAAYGYTF.

In its sample, this clone was seen a few times. The V gene is TRBV14, the J gene TRBJ2-5; D gene ambiguous. The CDR3 totals 12 residues. Deletions cut 3 bases from V and 4 bases from J, with 6 bases between. The V gene's germline CDR1 is SGHDN and CDR2 FVKESK. Here the CDR3 reads CASSQARETQYF. The CDR3 coding sequence is TGTGCCAGCAGCCAGGCCCGAGAGACCCAGTACTTC.